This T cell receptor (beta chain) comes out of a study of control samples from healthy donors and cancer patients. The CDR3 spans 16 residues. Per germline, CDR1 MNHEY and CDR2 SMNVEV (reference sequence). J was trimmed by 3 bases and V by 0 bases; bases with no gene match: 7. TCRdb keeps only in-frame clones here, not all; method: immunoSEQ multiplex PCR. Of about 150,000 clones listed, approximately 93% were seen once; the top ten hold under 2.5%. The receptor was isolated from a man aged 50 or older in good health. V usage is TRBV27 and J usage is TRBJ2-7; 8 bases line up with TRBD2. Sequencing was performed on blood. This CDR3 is CASSLSMTSEGYEQYF. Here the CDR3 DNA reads TGTGCCAGCAGTTTATCTATGACTAGCGAGGGCTACGAGCAGTACTTC.